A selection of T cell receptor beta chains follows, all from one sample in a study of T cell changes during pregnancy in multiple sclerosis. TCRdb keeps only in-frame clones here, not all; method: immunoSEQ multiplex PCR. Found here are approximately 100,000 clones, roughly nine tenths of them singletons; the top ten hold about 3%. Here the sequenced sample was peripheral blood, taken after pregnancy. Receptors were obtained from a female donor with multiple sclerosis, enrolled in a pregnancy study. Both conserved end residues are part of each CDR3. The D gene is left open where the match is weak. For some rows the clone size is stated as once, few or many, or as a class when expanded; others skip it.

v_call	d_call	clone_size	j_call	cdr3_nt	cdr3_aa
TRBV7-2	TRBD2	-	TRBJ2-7	TGTGCCAGCAGCCCCTTACTAGCGAGCGAGCAGTACTTC	CASSPLLASEQYF
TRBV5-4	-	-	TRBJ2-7	TGTGCCAGCAGCCCCCGGGACACCTACGAGCAGTACTTC	CASSPRDTYEQYF
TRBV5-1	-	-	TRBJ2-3	TGCGCCAGCAGCTTGGCCCAGGGGCCTGGATCGCAGTATTTT	CASSLAQGPGSQYF
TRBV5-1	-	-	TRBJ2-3	TGCGCCAGCAGCTTGAACAGGGATGTGGATACGCAGTATTTT	CASSLNRDVDTQYF
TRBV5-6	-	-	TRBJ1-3	TGTGCCAGCAGCCACAGGGCAACTGGAAACACCATATATTTT	CASSHRATGNTIYF
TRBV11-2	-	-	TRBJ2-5	TGTGCCAGCAGCTTAGGTAGGGGGTACCAAGAGACCCAGTACTTC	CASSLGRGYQETQYF
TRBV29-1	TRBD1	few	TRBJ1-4	TGCAGCGTTCAACGACAGGGTGCAACTAATGAAAAACTGTTTTTT	CSVQRQGATNEKLFF
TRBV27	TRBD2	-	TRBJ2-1	TGTGCCACCCTCGGACTAGCGGGGGGCCCCTACAATGAGCAGTTCTTC	CATLGLAGGPYNEQFF
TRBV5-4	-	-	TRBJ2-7	TGTGCCAGCAGCATGGACAACTACGAGCAGTACTTC	CASSMDNYEQYF
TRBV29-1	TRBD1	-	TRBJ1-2	TGCAGCGTTGAAGATCCTGACAGGGGCTATGGCTACACCTTC	CSVEDPDRGYGYTF
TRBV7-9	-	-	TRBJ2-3	TGTGCCAGCAGCTTAGGGACTAGCACAGATACGCAGTATTTT	CASSLGTSTDTQYF
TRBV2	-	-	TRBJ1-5	TGTGCCACCGCGGACGGGAATGACAATCAGCCCCAGCATTTT	CATADGNDNQPQHF
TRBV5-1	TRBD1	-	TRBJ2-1	TGCGCCAGCAGCCTCAGGACAGGGCCGGATGAGCAGTTCTTC	CASSLRTGPDEQFF
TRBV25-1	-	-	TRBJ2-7	TGTGCCAGCAGTGAATCAGGGGTAAGCGAGCAGTACTTC	CASSESGVSEQYF
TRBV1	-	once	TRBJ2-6	TGCACCAGCAGCCAAGACCCCCTGCCAGCGGGTACCCCCGGGGCCAACGTCCTGACTTTC	CTSSQDPLPAGTPGANVLTF
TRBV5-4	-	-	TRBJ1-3	TGTGCCAGCAGCTTGGTTGGAGGCACCATATATTTT	CASSLVGGTIYF
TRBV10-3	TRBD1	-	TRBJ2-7	TGTGCCATTCATACAGGGGCCGAGCAGTACTTC	CAIHTGAEQYF
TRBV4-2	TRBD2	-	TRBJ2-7	TGTGCCAGCAGCCAAGGCGTGACTAGCGGAACCTACGAGCAGTACTTC	CASSQGVTSGTYEQYF
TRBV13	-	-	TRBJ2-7	TGTGCCAGCAGCTTAGGCCTGGCGGCACGCTACGAGCAGTACTTC	CASSLGLAARYEQYF
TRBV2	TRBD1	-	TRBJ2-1	TGTGCCAGCAGTGAGGGAAGGGGGCTGAATGAGCAGTTCTTC	CASSEGRGLNEQFF
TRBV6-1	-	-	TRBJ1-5	TGTGCCAGCAGTGCGGGGGTGGAGAATCAGCCCCAGCATTTT	CASSAGVENQPQHF
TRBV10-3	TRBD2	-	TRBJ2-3	TGTGCCATCAGTGTCACTAGCGGGGTAACAGATACGCAGTATTTT	CAISVTSGVTDTQYF
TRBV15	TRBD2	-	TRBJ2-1	TGTGCCACCCTATCGGGCGGGGGGGCCGACTACAATGAGCAGTTCTTC	CATLSGGGADYNEQFF
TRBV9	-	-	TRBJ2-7	TGTGCCAGCAGCGTAGAAGGGGCGGGGGAGCAGTACTTC	CASSVEGAGEQYF
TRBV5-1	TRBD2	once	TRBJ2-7	TGCGCCAGCAGCTTTTCGACTAGCGGGGGGGAGCACGAGCAGTACTTC	CASSFSTSGGEHEQYF
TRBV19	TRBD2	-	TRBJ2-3	TGTGCCAGTAGTACGCTAGCGGTCACGGGGGGGGGCACAGATACGCAGTATTTT	CASSTLAVTGGGTDTQYF
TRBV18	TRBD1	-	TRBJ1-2	TGTGCCAGCTCACCAAATAGGGGGCGAGACTATGGCTACACCTTC	CASSPNRGRDYGYTF
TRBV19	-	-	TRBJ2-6	TGTGCCAGTAGTATCGCGTCCGGCTCTGGGGCCAACGTCCTGACTTTC	CASSIASGSGANVLTF
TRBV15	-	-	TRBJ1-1	TGTGCCACCAGCAGAGCCACAGCGAACACTGAAGCTTTCTTT	CATSRATANTEAFF
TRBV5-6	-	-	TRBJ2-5	TGTGCCAGCAGCCTCCAAGAGACCCAGTACTTC	CASSLQETQYF
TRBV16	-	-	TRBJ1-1	TGTGCCAGCAGCCAAGAAGGGGCAGGGAAAACTGAAGCTTTCTTT	CASSQEGAGKTEAFF
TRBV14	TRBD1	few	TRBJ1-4	TGTGCCAGCAGCCCTAGACAGGGGGCGGCTGAAAAACTGTTTTTT	CASSPRQGAAEKLFF
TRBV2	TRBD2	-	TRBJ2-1	TGTGCCACCCACTTGGGACTAGCGGGGGGTAGTGAGCAGTTCTTC	CATHLGLAGGSEQFF
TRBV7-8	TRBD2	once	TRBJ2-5	TGTGCCAGCAGCTTAGGTCTAGCGGGAGCCGCCGCTGTGGAGACCCAGTACTTC	CASSLGLAGAAAVETQYF
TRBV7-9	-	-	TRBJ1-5	TGTGCCAGCAGCAGAGCTCAGGGGTCGGCCAATCAGCCCCAGCATTTT	CASSRAQGSANQPQHF
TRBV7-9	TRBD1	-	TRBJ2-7	TGTGCCAGCAGCTCCCGAGGGGGGACAGGTTACGACGAGCAGTACTTC	CASSSRGGTGYDEQYF
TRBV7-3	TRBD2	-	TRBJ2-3	TGTGCCAGCAGCTTAGACGGGGGGGCAACAGATACGCAGTATTTT	CASSLDGGATDTQYF
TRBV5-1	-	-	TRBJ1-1	TGCGCCAGCAGCTTGAGCGGATTGGGCACTGAAGCTTTCTTT	CASSLSGLGTEAFF
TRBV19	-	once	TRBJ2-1	TGTGCCAGTAGTATAGTCCCTAGCTTTAGCGATGAGCAGTTCTTC	CASSIVPSFSDEQFF
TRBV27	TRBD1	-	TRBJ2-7	TGTGCCAGCAGTTGGACAGGGTTCGACGAGCAGTACTTC	CASSWTGFDEQYF
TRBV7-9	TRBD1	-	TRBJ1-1	TGTGCCAGCAGCCCTGGGACAGGGTGGCACACTGAAGCTTTCTTT	CASSPGTGWHTEAFF
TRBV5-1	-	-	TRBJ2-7	TGCGCCAGCAGCTTGGGGAAGGGGTACGAGCAGTACTTC	CASSLGKGYEQYF
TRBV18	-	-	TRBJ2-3	TGTGCCAGCTCACCTAGACAGACCGTATCAGATACGCAGTATTTT	CASSPRQTVSDTQYF
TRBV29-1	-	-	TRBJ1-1	TGCAGCGTTGAAGTTAACAGGGCAGCTTTCTTT	CSVEVNRAAFF
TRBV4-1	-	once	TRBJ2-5	TGCGCCAGCAGCCATGGGTGGGGCGTGGAGACCCAGTACTTC	CASSHGWGVETQYF
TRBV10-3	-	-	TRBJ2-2	TGTGCCATCAGTGGGAGGGGGGGGCCCGACACCGGGGAGCTGTTTTTT	CAISGRGGPDTGELFF
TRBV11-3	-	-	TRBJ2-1	TGTGCCAGCAGCTTAGGACTTGAGCAGTTCTTC	CASSLGLEQFF
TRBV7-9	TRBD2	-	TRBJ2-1	TGTGCCAGCAGCTTACTGTCTAGCGGTATAGGGGAGCAGTTCTTC	CASSLLSSGIGEQFF
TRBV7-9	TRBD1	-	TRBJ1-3	TGTGCCAGCAGCCAACAGGGGATTGGAAACACCATATATTTT	CASSQQGIGNTIYF
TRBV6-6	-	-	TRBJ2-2	TGTGCCAGCAGTTACTCGTTGGGGCCAGGTGGGGGGGAGCTGTTTTTT	CASSYSLGPGGGELFF
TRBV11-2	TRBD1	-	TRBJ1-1	TGTGCCAGCAGCTTAGCTTGGGGGGACAGCCCGACTGGAAACACTGAAGCTTTCTTT	CASSLAWGDSPTGNTEAFF
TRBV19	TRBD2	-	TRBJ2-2	TGTGCCAGCCTTAGCGGGGTCGGAACCGGGGAGCTGTTTTTT	CASLSGVGTGELFF
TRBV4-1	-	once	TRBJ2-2	TGCGCCAGCAGCCAAGACAGGGACTACACCGGGGAGCTGTTTTTT	CASSQDRDYTGELFF
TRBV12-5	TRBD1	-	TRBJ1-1	TGTGCTAGTGGCCAGACAGGGCTGAACACTGAAGCTTTCTTT	CASGQTGLNTEAFF
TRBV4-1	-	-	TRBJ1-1	TGCGCCAGCAGCGATGCCCGCGGGAGGGGCACTGAAGCTTTCTTT	CASSDARGRGTEAFF
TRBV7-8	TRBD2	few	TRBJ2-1	TGTGCCAGCAGCTGGACTAGCGGGGGGACTAACAATGAGCAGTTCTTC	CASSWTSGGTNNEQFF
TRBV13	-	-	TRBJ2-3	TGTGCCAGCAGCGTCCTAGGCACAGATACGCAGTATTTT	CASSVLGTDTQYF
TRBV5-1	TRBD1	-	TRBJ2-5	TGCGCCAGCAGCTTGGTAGGACAGGGGGGGCAAGAGACCCAGTACTTC	CASSLVGQGGQETQYF
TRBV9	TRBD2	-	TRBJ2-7	TGTGCCAGCAGCGTAGTGGGAGGGAACGAGCAGTACTTC	CASSVVGGNEQYF